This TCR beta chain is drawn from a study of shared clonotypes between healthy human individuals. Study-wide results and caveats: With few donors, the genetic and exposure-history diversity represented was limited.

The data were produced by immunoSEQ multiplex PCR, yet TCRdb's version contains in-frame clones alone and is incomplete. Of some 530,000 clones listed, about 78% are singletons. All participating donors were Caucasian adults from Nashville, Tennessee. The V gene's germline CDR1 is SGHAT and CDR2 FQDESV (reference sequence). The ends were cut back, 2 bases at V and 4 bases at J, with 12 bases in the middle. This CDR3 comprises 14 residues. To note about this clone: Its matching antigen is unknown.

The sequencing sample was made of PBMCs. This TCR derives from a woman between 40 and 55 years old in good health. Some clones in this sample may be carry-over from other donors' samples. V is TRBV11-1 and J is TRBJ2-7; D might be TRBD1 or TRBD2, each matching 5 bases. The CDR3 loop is CASSLRGSQYEQYF. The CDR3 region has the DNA TGTGCCAGCAGCTTACGGGGCAGCCAGTACGAGCAGTACTTC.